This T cell receptor beta chain appears in the sequencing data of a study of blood T cell repertoires in COVID-19. Overall study: Spain, Italy and the United States supplied samples that represented acute and convalescent COVID-19. T cells, B-cell-depleted T cells, or PBMCs provided the cDNA or gDNA that served as material.

As processed by the authors: Reference gene primer amplification yielded estimated nucleated cell counts. Clones were sequenced by immunoSEQ multiplex PCR, and TCRdb holds only the in-frame ones, with some missing. V, J and clone size are taken as reported in that table, and D and trimming were inferred from the DNA itself. The sample gives around 42,000 clones, 76% of which show up once; roughly 7.9% is in the top ten. This CDR3 has 12 amino acids. The germline V gene encodes CDR1 LNHDA and CDR2 SQIVND (reference sequence). V lost 10 bases and J lost 7, with 16 bases in between. This TCR was recovered from a man aged 65-85 years with active or convalescent COVID-19. The chain carries TRBV19 and TRBJ1-1, with D possibly matching TRBD1 (6 bases). The source material was peripheral blood. The CDR3 DNA is TGTGCCACCCAGCGGGGAGGGGGTGAAGCTTTCTTT. This encodes CATQRGGGEAFF.